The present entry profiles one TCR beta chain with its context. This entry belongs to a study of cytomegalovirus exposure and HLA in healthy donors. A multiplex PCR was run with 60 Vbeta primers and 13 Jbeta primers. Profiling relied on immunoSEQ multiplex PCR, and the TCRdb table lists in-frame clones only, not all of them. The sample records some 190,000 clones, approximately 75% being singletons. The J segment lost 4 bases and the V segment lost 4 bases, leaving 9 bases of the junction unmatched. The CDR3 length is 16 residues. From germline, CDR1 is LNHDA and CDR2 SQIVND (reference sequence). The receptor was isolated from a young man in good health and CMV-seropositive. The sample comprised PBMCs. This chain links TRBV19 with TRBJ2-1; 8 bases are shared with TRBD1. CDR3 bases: TGTGCCAGTAGTACCCCCGGGACAGGAGATTACAATGAGCAGTTCTTC. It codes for CASSTPGTGDYNEQFF.